The present T cell receptor beta chain was sequenced within a study of T-cell memory formation after mild COVID-19. The sample holds a few counts of this clonotype. Germline loops: CDR1 DFQATT, CDR2 SNEGSKA (reference sequence). This CDR3 comprises 17 residues. V lost 1 base to trimming and J lost 2 bases; unmatched junction nucleotides: 6. TCRdb redid the calling of the 5' RACE reads with MiXCR, one entry per CDR3 protein. Among about 210,000 distinct CDR3 sequences, roughly a tenth were seen once, and the ten largest hold approximately 2.8%. The sample comprised PBMCs or a T cell subset sorted from them (not recorded which). The chain couples TRBV20-1 to TRBJ2-3; 13 bases align to TRBD2. The TCR originated in a man aged 18-30 years who had mild COVID-19 (a few samples of this study predate the infection). Cell type and time point are not known. The CDR3 protein is CSARGLGLAGATDTQYF. The CDR3 DNA follows: TGCAGTGCTAGAGGGTTAGGACTAGCGGGGGCCACAGATACGCAGTATTTT.